This T cell receptor beta chain emerged from a study of Graves' ophthalmopathy and Graves' hyperthyroidism. This clonotype appeared many times. Researchers took RNA transcripts and amplified TCR beta CDR3 regions from them. The first-round RT-PCR employed HTBI primers together with the Qiagen OneStep RT-PCR kit. A multiplex PCR was then performed as the second round. In TCRdb, the multiplex PCR reads were re-called with MiXCR into one record per CDR3 protein. The data hold 350,000 to 450,000 distinct CDR3 sequences, with about a sixth observed a single time. This sequence originates from a woman aged 18-30 years with Graves' ophthalmopathy. The sample was peripheral blood.

Here the CDR3 DNA reads TGTGCCAGCTCACCTAACGGGGTGGCTGAAGCTTTCTTT. Its protein is CASSPNGVAEAFF. The gene calls are TRBV18 and TRBJ1-1; no clear D gene. The V end lost 3 bases, the J end lost 6 bases, and 11 bases lay between the germline ends. CDR1 and CDR2 (germline): KGHSH, LQKENI. The CDR3 has 13 residues.